Each of the 10 T cell receptor beta chains below was sequenced from the same sample in a study of PD-1 blockade in mismatch repair-deficient tumors (dated by TCRdb to the late 2010s). Library method: the immunoSEQ multiplex PCR assay. TCRdb mirrors the immuneACCESS table, restricted to in-frame sequences. Some clones are absent from its copies; in checked studies, under half trace to an unresolved V gene, and the reason for the others is unknown. This sample holds 77,000 or so clones; more than 80% were observed only once. Clones ranked in the top ten supply approximately 5.1% of the sample. The material sequenced was peripheral blood, taken 44 weeks after starting pembrolizumab. The receptors originated from an adult with mismatch repair-deficient cancer.

This clone was recorded a few times. The J gene is TRBJ1-2, the V gene TRBV11-2, with D perhaps TRBD1 (6 bases). The germline V gene has CDR1 SGHAT and CDR2 FQNNGV. The CDR3 covers 13 residues. Trimming removed 2 bases at V and 6 bases at J, with 10 bases between. This CDR3 is CASSLRPGDGYTF. CDR3 sequence (DNA): TGTGCCAGCAGCTTACGTCCAGGGGATGGCTACACCTTC.

This chain connects TRBV4-3 to TRBJ2-2; 9 bases match TRBD1. The germline gives CDR1 LGHNA, CDR2 YSLEER. This CDR3 contains 16 residues. The ends lost 4 bases at V and 6 bases at J; junction bases unmatched: 9. CDR3 DNA sequence: TGCGCCAGCAGCCCCAGTTTGGGACAGGGTTCCGGGGAGCTGTTTTTT. Translation: CASSPSLGQGSGELFF.

The V call is TRBV14, the J call TRBJ1-1; D is uncertain. There are 14 residues in the CDR3. V lost 4 bases and J 5 bases, leaving 14 bases between the germline ends. Germline V gene lookup returns CDR1 SGHDN and CDR2 FVKESK. Written as DNA, the CDR3 is TGTGCCAGCAGCCCCAACGCGGCGGGGACTGAAGCTTTCTTT. Encoded protein: CASSPNAAGTEAFF.

CDR3 sequence reads: CASSQDGSGRITSTDTQYF. CDR3 DNA sequence: TGTGCCAGCAGCCAAGACGGTAGCGGGAGGATAACTAGCACAGATACGCAGTATTTT. The chain is built from TRBV4-2 and TRBJ2-3; the match to TRBD2 covers 10 bases. V was pared by 0 bases and J by 0 bases, with 9 bases of the junction left unmatched. This CDR3 is built from 19 residues. Germline V gene sequence: CDR1 LGHNA, CDR2 YNFKEQ.

The V gene is TRBV11-3, the J gene TRBJ2-3; 8 bases match TRBD2. The length of the CDR3 is 15 residues. Germline CDR1 reads SGHNT; CDR2 reads YENEEA. Trimming at V came to 6 bases and at J to 2 bases, leaving 7 bases not matched to a gene. For the CDR3, the DNA is TGTGCCAGCAGTCAAATGGGACTAGACACAGATACGCAGTATTTT. Encoded protein: CASSQMGLDTDTQYF.

The rearrangement joins TRBV28 to TRBJ1-2; TRBD1 might be the D (6 bases). Germline V gene data show CDR1 as MDHEN and CDR2 as SYDVKM. CDR3 length: 15 amino acids. V shed 6 bases and J shed 4 bases, with 18 bases lying between them. Written as DNA, the CDR3 is TGTGCCAGCAGCCCGGGCGGGGGGCGAACCTATGGCTACACCTTC. The encoded protein is CASSPGGGRTYGYTF.

This clone was seen only a few times. The chain employs TRBV14 and TRBJ2-3, with D uncertain. CDR1 is SGHDN, CDR2 FVKESK, per germline. The CDR3 is 13 amino acids. V lost 8 bases to trimming and J lost 3 bases, with 12 bases between them. The DNA of the CDR3 is TGTGCCAGCTCCCTCATGGTAACAGATACGCAGTATTTT. Translating gives CASSLMVTDTQYF.

V and J are TRBV19 and TRBJ1-3; D is undetermined. The ends were cut back, 8 bases at V and 0 bases at J, with 11 bases in the middle. This CDR3 spans 14 amino acids. Germline loops: CDR1 LNHDA, CDR2 SQIVND (reference sequence). The CDR3 spells CASGRRTSGNTIYF. CDR3 bases: TGTGCCAGTGGCCGGAGGACCTCTGGAAACACCATATATTTT. Full variable domain (remainder filled in from reference TRBV19 and TRBJ1-3): DGGITQSPKYLFRKEGQNVTLSCEQNLNHDAMYWYRQDPGQGLRLIYYSQIVNDFQKGDIAEGYSVSREKKESFPLTVTSAQKNPTAFYLCASGRRTSGNTIYFGEGSWLTVV.

The chain has TRBV6-1 and TRBJ2-4; 9 bases fit TRBD1. Per germline, CDR1 MNHNS and CDR2 SASEGT. V gave up 1 base and J gave up 4 bases; unmatched junction bases: 11. The CDR3 sequence is 18 residues long. CDR3 in DNA: TGTGCCAGCAGTGAAGAAGGGGGACAGGGCGGAGGTAAAAACATTCAGTACTTC. Translation gives CASSEEGGQGGGKNIQYF.

This clone was observed a handful of times. The V gene is TRBV4-1, the J gene TRBJ2-5; TRBD2 matches 10 bases. This CDR3 is 17 amino acids long. In germline, CDR1 is MGHRA, CDR2 YSYEKL. V trimming: 0 bases; J trimming: 0 bases; junction bases outside the gene matches: 4. CDR3 residues: CASSQEPLAGNQETQYF. CDR3 sequence (DNA): TGCGCCAGCAGCCAAGAGCCACTAGCGGGGAACCAAGAGACCCAGTACTTC.